These 22 T cell receptor beta chains originate from one sample sequenced in a study of response to subunit inactivated influenza vaccine. Each CDR3 protein is one row after TCRdb ran MiXCR on the RT-PCR reads. This sample has 860,000 or so distinct CDR3 sequences, with around 20% found just once. The starting material was PBMCs from blood, obtained 4 to 6 days after vaccination. These receptor sequences come from a man aged 45-65 years who received an inactivated influenza vaccine.

The V call is TRBV29-1, the J call TRBJ2-7; 8 positions agree with TRBD1. V was clipped by 5 bases and J by 7 bases; unmatched bases: 4. In germline, CDR1 is SQVTM, CDR2 ANQGSEA. This CDR3 is built from 11 residues. The CDR3 loop reads CSVQGAREQYF. The DNA of the CDR3 is TGCAGCGTTCAGGGGGCGAGGGAGCAGTACTTC.

The CDR3 DNA reads TGCAGTGCTAGACCATCTGTGACAGTGCCTTCGACTTTCTTT. The encoded protein is CSARPSVTVPSTFF. The chain combines TRBV20-1 with TRBJ1-1; D is possibly TRBD1 (5 bases). Germline V CDR1 and CDR2: DFQATT, SNEGSKA (reference sequence). V was cut by 2 bases and J by 12 bases, with 22 bases left in between. The CDR3 extends over 14 amino acids.

This clonotype was seen a handful of times. V is TRBV11-2 and J is TRBJ1-4; unclear D gene. Germline CDR1 is SGHAT and CDR2 is FQNNGV. Trimming shortened V by 7 bases and J by 6 bases, and 15 bases separated the two germline ends. The CDR3 covers 14 residues. The CDR3 nucleotides read TGTGCCAGCACCATGGGGAGCCTTGATGAAAAACTGTTTTTT. As protein: CASTMGSLDEKLFF.

The rearrangement joins TRBV20-1 to TRBJ2-2; 7 positions match TRBD2. After removal of 3 bases from V and 5 bases from J, the junction contained 3 bases not matched to a gene. The CDR3 is 13 residues long. Germline CDR1 reads DFQATT; CDR2 reads SNEGSKA (reference sequence). The chain's CDR3 is CSASGGRTGELFF. Written as DNA, the CDR3 is TGCAGTGCTAGCGGGGGGAGGACCGGGGAGCTGTTTTTT.

V is TRBV6-5 and J is TRBJ2-7; 8 nucleotides match TRBD1. After removal of 0 bases from V and 7 bases from J, the junction contained 5 bases not matched to a gene. Per the germline V gene, CDR1 is MNHEY and CDR2 is SVGAGI. This CDR3 spans 14 amino acids. CDR3 nucleotides: TGTGCCAGCAGTTACTCTCGCAGGGGGCTTGAGCAGTACTTC. Amino acid sequence: CASSYSRRGLEQYF.

This clonotype turned up a few times. The chain has TRBV7-2 and TRBJ1-1; 9 bases fit TRBD1. After removal of 5 bases from V and 0 bases from J, the junction contained 10 bases not matched to a gene. Germline CDR1 is SGHTA and CDR2 is FQGNSA. CDR3 length: 17 amino acids. The CDR3 DNA reads TGTGCCAGCAGCACCCGGACAGGGGCCGCCATGAACACTGAAGCTTTCTTT. As protein: CASSTRTGAAMNTEAFF.

This clonotype was recorded at least ten times. V is TRBV5-1 and J is TRBJ2-7; 10 bases fit TRBD2. Germline V gene sequence: CDR1 SGHRS, CDR2 YFSETQ. Trimming removed 4 bases from V and 0 bases from J; junction bases left unmatched: 4. This CDR3 region has 15 residues. The CDR3 sequence: CASSPLAGSSYEQYF. The CDR3 DNA follows: TGCGCCAGCAGCCCACTAGCGGGAAGCTCCTACGAGCAGTACTTC. Filled out from reference TRBV5-1 and TRBJ2-7, the complete variable domain reads KAGVTQTPRYLIKTRGQQVTLSCSPISGHRSVSWYQQTPGQGLQFLFEYFSETQRNKGNFPGRFSGRQFSNSRSEMNVSTLELGDSALYLCASSPLAGSSYEQYFGPGTRLTVT.

The chain is built from TRBV27 and TRBJ2-2; TRBD1 matches at 8 bases. V shed 6 bases and J 4 bases; nucleotides not matched to a gene: 4. Germline loops: CDR1 MNHEY, CDR2 SMNVEV (reference sequence). There are 14 residues in the CDR3. This chain's CDR3 is CASRPDRATGELFF. The CDR3 DNA follows: TGTGCCAGCAGACCGGACAGGGCCACCGGGGAGCTGTTTTTT.

This clonotype has at least ten counts. The chain is built from TRBV7-9 and TRBJ2-1, with D tentatively TRBD1 or TRBD2 (6 bases each). From germline, CDR1 is SEHNR and CDR2 FQNEAQ (reference sequence). There are 13 residues in the CDR3. The V and J ends lost 2 bases and 7 bases respectively, with 9 bases between them. CDR3 DNA: TGTGCCAGCAGCTTACAGGGGAGGAATGAGCAGTTCTTC. Protein: CASSLQGRNEQFF.

This clonotype was picked up a small number of times. The chain joins TRBV9 to TRBJ2-5; 7 bases match TRBD1. Germline V gene data show CDR1 as SGDLS and CDR2 as YYNGEE. The CDR3 has 15 amino acids. Losses at the gene ends were 4 bases for V and 1 base for J; bases not matched to a gene: 7. The CDR3 coding sequence is TGTGCCAGCAGCCCACAACAGGGGATCCAAGAGACCCAGTACTTC. It encodes CASSPQQGIQETQYF.

This clonotype was detected only a few times. The chain links TRBV7-9 to TRBJ2-2, with D possibly TRBD1 on 6 matching bases. With 5 bases removed from V and 4 bases from J, the gap between germline ends came to 14 bases. The CDR3 loop spans 15 amino acids. Per the germline V gene, CDR1 is SEHNR and CDR2 is FQNEAQ (reference sequence). The CDR3 bases are TGTGCCAGCAGCCAGATCAGGGGCGCCACCGGGGAGCTGTTTTTT. Amino acid sequence: CASSQIRGATGELFF.

V is TRBV20-1 and J is TRBJ2-5; TRBD2 is a possible D gene (6 bases). V was trimmed by 6 bases and J by 5 bases, leaving 25 bases between them. The CDR3 sequence is 16 residues long. Germline assignment: CDR1 DFQATT and CDR2 SNEGSKA (reference sequence). The CDR3 DNA follows: TGCAGTGCCAGGGTGGGTAGCGGAGGGCTCGGGGAGACCCAGTACTTC. It translates to CSARVGSGGLGETQYF.

A single count supports this clonotype. This chain links TRBV4-3 with TRBJ2-7, with 8 bases matching TRBD2. The CDR3 covers 15 residues. V lost 0 bases and J lost 3; bases outside the gene matches: 4. CDR1 LGHNA and CDR2 YSLEER come from the germline V gene. CDR3 in DNA: TGCGCCAGCAGCCAAGATCGGGGGGGATTCTACGAGCAGTACTTC. Protein product: CASSQDRGGFYEQYF.

This clonotype turned up a few times. Here the CDR3 reads CASSQAALAGVETQYF. The CDR3 DNA is TGCGCCAGCAGCCAAGCGGCGCTAGCGGGGGTGGAGACCCAGTACTTC. The chain combines TRBV4-1 with TRBJ2-5, with 10 bases that match TRBD2. Germline V gene sequence: CDR1 MGHRA, CDR2 YSYEKL. CDR3 length: 16 residues. V trimming: 1 base; J trimming: 5 bases; junction bases outside the gene matches: 7.

The chain couples TRBV24-1 to TRBJ1-2, with a tentative D call TRBD1 (5 bases). Trimming took off 3 bases at V and 9 bases at J, with 16 bases between the two ends. CDR1 is KGHDR, CDR2 SFDVKD, per germline. The CDR3 has 14 residues. CDR3 DNA: TGTGCCACCAGTGATCCCGGACACGGTAGGAGCTACACCTTC. Translating gives CATSDPGHGRSYTF.

This chain connects TRBV6-6 to TRBJ1-2; 7 nucleotides align to TRBD1. V was clipped by 8 bases and J by 10 bases; unmatched bases: 4. The CDR3 covers 10 residues. Looked up from germline, CDR1 is MNHNY and CDR2 is SVGAGI (reference sequence). For the CDR3, the DNA is TGTGCCAGCCGGGGACAGCACTACACCTTC. Translating it yields CASRGQHYTF.

The V gene is TRBV10-2, the J gene TRBJ1-4, with D perhaps TRBD1 (5 bases). The CDR3 extends over 15 amino acids. V was clipped by 3 bases and J by 5 bases, with 13 bases between them. Germline V gene sequence: CDR1 WSHSY, CDR2 SAAADI. The CDR3 protein is CASSDRRRANEKLFF. The CDR3 DNA sequence: TGCGCCAGCAGTGATAGACGCAGGGCGAATGAAAAACTGTTTTTT.

This clonotype has ten or more counts. J is TRBJ1-5 and V is TRBV20-1; 10 bases are a match to TRBD1. Trimming removed 3 bases from V and 3 bases from J; junction bases left unmatched: 2. This CDR3 has 14 amino acids. Germline V lookup: CDR1 DFQATT, CDR2 SNEGSKA (reference sequence). The CDR3 sequence: CSARDRGFNQPQHF. The CDR3 DNA reads as TGCAGTGCTAGGGACAGGGGGTTCAATCAGCCCCAGCATTTT.

The chain carries TRBV11-2 and TRBJ2-3; 13 nucleotides align to TRBD2. Trimming at V came to 4 bases and at J to 1 base, leaving 2 bases not matched to a gene. The CDR3 totals 16 residues. The germline V gene has CDR1 SGHAT and CDR2 FQNNGV. The CDR3, as DNA: TGTGCCAGCAGCTCAACTAGCGGGGGGGGCACAGATACGCAGTATTTT. It translates to CASSSTSGGGTDTQYF.

The CDR3 DNA sequence: TGTGCCACCAGCAGACGGACTAGCCTCTACGAGCAGTACTTC. Translated: CATSRRTSLYEQYF. The chain couples TRBV15 to TRBJ2-7; 8 nucleotides agree with TRBD2. Losses at the gene ends were 2 bases for V and 3 bases for J; bases not matched to a gene: 3. The CDR3 totals 14 residues. Germline-derived CDR1 and CDR2 are LNHNV and YYDKDF (reference sequence).

This clonotype appeared many times. This chain joins TRBV24-1 and TRBJ1-2; TRBD1 agrees at 8 bases. The CDR3 sequence is 19 residues long. The germline V gene encodes CDR1 KGHDR and CDR2 SFDVKD. V was clipped by 2 bases and J by 3 bases; unmatched bases: 16. CDR3 sequence (DNA): TGTGCCACCAGTGATTCTTACGGCGGGACAGGAGATCTCTACTATGGCTACACCTTC. It codes for CATSDSYGGTGDLYYGYTF.

V gene TRBV9 combines with J gene TRBJ2-6; D possibly corresponds to TRBD2 (6 bases). Germline V gene data show CDR1 as SGDLS and CDR2 as YYNGEE. CDR3 length: 18 residues. Trimming left V 3 bases short and J 0 bases short, with 16 bases between. CDR3: CASSARDLVYSGANVLTF. In DNA, the CDR3 is TGTGCCAGCAGCGCGCGGGACCTAGTCTACTCTGGGGCCAACGTCCTGACTTTC.